This TCR beta chain comes out of a study of CD8 T cells in Susac syndrome (dated by TCRdb to the late 2010s). General notes on the study: Repertoire sequencing was used to test whether CD8+ T cell activation and differentiation in Susac syndrome was antigen driven. The study compared CD8+ T cell repertoire clonality among over ten healthy donors, roughly 14 Susac syndrome patients and 15 or so multiple sclerosis patients.

RNA was extracted using the RNeasy kit, and about 0.5 to 1 ug of the RNA was reverse transcribed with random hexamers. TCR beta CDR3 regions were amplified with the immunoSEQ multiplex PCR assay covering 54 Vbeta and 13 Jbeta segments. To correct PCR amplification bias, a synthetic template baseline was used for both primer optimization and computational correction. The authors' pipeline ran thus. Only productive sequences were kept, with reads annotated to V, D and J genes according to IMGT and analyzed in immunoSEQ Analyzer. Clonality was calculated as one minus the Shannon entropy normalized by log2 of the number of productive unique sequences. Public and private clones were assessed among the 100 most prevalent clones of each patient and control. A clone was defined as Susac-specific if it was absent from the healthy and MS cohorts, from some 1,100 published viral clones and from other ImmuneACCESS disease sequences. TCRdb's own reprocessing of the public reads used fastp at Q25 and MiXCR and kept productive beta chains. Under each unique CDR3 protein, matching rows form one entry showing the most common genes and DNA. TCRdb, not the original authors, processed these V and J calls. Recorded for this sample are 70,000 to 100,000 distinct CDR3 sequences; roughly 91% of them occurred a single time. The biggest ten clones account for around 0.3% of the sample.

Peripheral blood CD8+ and CD4+ T cells from healthy donors, Susac syndrome patients and multiple sclerosis patients were profiled by high-throughput TCR beta sequencing. Healthy donors were age- and sex-matched controls. Bulk CD8+ and CD4+ T cells were purified by magnetic negative isolation, whereas CD8+ TEMRA cells were enriched by FACS. Blood was drawn into EDTA tubes, processed within 24 hours, and PBMCs were isolated by density gradient centrifugation. PBMCs intended for TCR sequencing were frozen in liquid nitrogen and were later thawed in a 37 degrees C water bath. A purity of at least 90% was achieved for sorted or isolated CD4+, CD8+ and CD8+ TEMRA cells. Study-wide conclusions, independent of this receptor: The number of individuals in the TCR sequencing and HLA analysis was recognized as being relatively small.

V is clipped by 0 bases and J by 5 bases, and the sequence between their germline boundaries is 0 bases long. The CDR1 and CDR2 encoded by the germline V gene are SGHAT and FQNNGV. The CDR3 numbers 11 residues from cysteine through phenylalanine. The retained sequence is limited to the CDR3, 33 bases, with the frame set at the first base. In the case of this clonotype: Its antigen target is currently unknown. No base quality information exists; no much larger clone differs at one position.

The sequence came from a human donor in good health. The rearranged segments are TRBV11-2 and TRBJ2-3; the D gene cannot be resolved reliably. Sequences were obtained from CD8+ T cells from PBMCs. The DNA reads as follows: TGTGCCAGCAGCTTAGAAGATACGCAGTATTTT. Its amino acids are CASSLEDTQYF.